This entry describes one T cell receptor (beta chain). In this sample, this clonotype turned up a few times. Its target antigen remains unknown. The sample holds no much larger clone one base away, and base qualities are not on file. The donors were some 36 Caucasian individuals from Russia, aged roughly 6 to 95 years, who were systemically healthy. Each donor gave around 9.8 milliliters of peripheral blood, collected into EDTA-treated Vacutainer tubes. Ficoll-Paque density-gradient centrifugation was used to isolate PBMCs, with at least 7 million obtained per sample. Trizol reagent was used to extract total RNA from the PBMCs, yielding at least 5.5 micrograms per sample. For every donor, flow cytometry on a PBMC aliquot measured the percentage of naive CD45RAhigh/CD27high T cells. This sample is part of a study of blood T cells in healthy people across ages (dated by TCRdb to about 2015). In terms of the full investigation: Template switching captured roughly one uniquely barcoded TCR beta cDNA molecule per two T cells in model experiments. The study measured age-related changes in TCR beta repertoire diversity using deep sequencing normalized with unique cDNA molecular identifiers. The donors were split into four age groups: young (average 16 years), middle-aged (about 40), aged (roughly 65) and long-lived (82). The study analyzed two additional independent replicas of 1 million unique cDNA reads from the same blood draw for two donors, one aged 18 to 30 and one aged 80 or older.

The library was produced with 5' RACE. This sample was sequenced with an Illumina HiSeq 2500. A second roughly 6 to 12 cycle PCR used a sample-barcoded 5' primer and a J-beta primer mix. Each TCR beta cDNA molecule received a unique molecular identifier from a template-switch 5' adaptor carrying 12 random nucleotides. Each sample yielded at least 3 million CDR3-containing paired-end reads. All of the RNA was converted into first-strand cDNA using the Mint cDNA synthesis kit, with a TRBC-specific oligonucleotide serving as the primer. Following uracil-DNA glycosylase treatment, a first 18-cycle PCR with universal primers M1SS and BC2_uni_R was performed on all cDNA. Processing in the source paper ran as follows. Normalization of each sample was performed by random selection of 1 million high-quality reads, each carrying a distinct molecular identifier. Reads with shared molecular identifiers were discarded instead of being binned into consensus sequences. MiTCR, run with a Q25 quality threshold and the strictest error-elimination algorithm, handled CDR3 identification, clonotype clustering and error correction. Lower-bound total TCR beta diversity was estimated with a nonparametric unseen species model using Euler transformation. Clones were called with MiXCR by TCRdb after fastp trimmed the public reads at Q25, and only in-frame beta chains were retained. Identical CDR3 proteins give one entry, which carries the most common genes and DNA. In this record, the V and J calls reflect TCRdb's handling and not the investigators' own analysis. In this sample the table shows around 1,000,000 distinct CDR3 sequences, 20% to 25% of which occur a single time. The ten biggest clones cover less than 0.85% of the sample.

General findings and caveats noted by the study authors: Because profiling used bulk unsorted PBMCs, naive and antigen-experienced compartments could not be compared conclusively. Compared with the aged group, more naive CD4+ T cells, fewer expanded clones and increased TCR diversity were shown by the long-lived group, suggesting age selection. Estimates of total diversity from one million sequenced T cells were regarded as lower bounds and underestimates. A strong correlation was found between observed TCR beta diversity and the percentage of naive T cells measured by flow cytometry. As age increased, observed TCR beta diversity per million T cells dropped in a roughly linear way, and a significant reduction was already evident by age approximately 40. Donor CMV infection status was unknown, potentially confounding age-related changes in expanded clonotypes.

These same data were also listed under a study on T cells of mothers and their children. That second report states: Donors were nine systemically healthy Caucasian individuals: three mothers and their six children. cDNA synthesis used all of the extracted RNA, with 1.5 ug of RNA in each 15 ul reaction. Sample barcodes and 2-4 random nucleotides were added via the M1S primer in the second PCR. More than 8 million TCR beta CDR3 reads were obtained from each mother, and several million reads were obtained from each child. Thymic selection similarly shapes TCR recombination output in related and unrelated pairs, with minor effect from inherited differences. Normalized repertoire overlap in related mother-child pairs was always slightly higher than in unrelated mother-child pairs, but the difference was never significant. No persistent microchimeric T cell clones were found, with a detection sensitivity of approximately 100 clones per million clonotypes. The study used deep NGS to compare TCR beta repertoires of mothers and children, seeking features distinguishing related mother-child pairs from unrelated individuals. The mean age was around 40 +/- 4 years for the mothers and approximately 11 +/- 4 years for the children. Libraries were sequenced on Illumina HiSeq 2000 with 100+100 nt paired-end reads after adapter ligation with NEBNext reagents. To prevent cross-contamination, the mother and child libraries were prepared one month apart and sequenced in separate runs. Between roughly 500,000 and 2,100,000 distinct TCR beta clonotypes were identified per donor. Naive TCR beta clonotypes were estimated from low-frequency clonotypes matched to each donor's FACS-determined naive share, without sorting.

The sequence came from a girl under 10 years old in good health. Sequencing input: blood.

The CDR3 corresponds to CSARIEGASTEAFF. The nucleotide sequence is given as TGCAGTGCTAGAATAGAGGGGGCCAGCACTGAAGCTTTCTTT. The chain is encoded by TRBV20-1 joined to TRBJ1-1; 7 nucleotides in the junction match TRBD1. V and J are trimmed by 2 bases and 4 bases, and the gene matches miss 7 bases of the junction. Via the germline V gene (reference sequence), CDR1 is DFQATT and CDR2 SNEGSKA. Including the terminal cysteine and phenylalanine, the CDR3 comprises 14 residues. The CDR3 DNA has 42 bases and is translated from base 1.